This TCR beta chain was retrieved from a study of identical twins (dated by TCRdb to the mid-2010s). Broadly, across the study: To test whether fetal clonotypes persist, the study used deep sequencing on TCR alpha and beta repertoires from monozygotic twins, unrelated adults of various ages, and cord blood. To rule out contamination, replicate twin experiments were performed at different times with different library preparation protocols.

Library preparation employed 5' RACE. The listed sequencing device is Illumina HiSeq 2000. Template switching added a universal primer binding site, and the final cDNA carried a unique molecular identifier that allowed TCR cDNA molecules to be counted accurately. Specific primers in the conserved constant-segment region were used to synthesize first-strand cDNA for TCR alpha and beta chains. To control for contamination, each cDNA library was double barcoded with a SMART-Mk sample barcode plus Illumina barcodes. Two successive PCR steps introduced TruSeq adapter sequences along with Illumina sample barcodes. The TCR alpha and beta cDNA libraries were sequenced on the Illumina HiSeq platform using custom primers. The authors processed their data as follows. MiGEC was used to process raw reads and extract unique molecular identifiers, and MiXCR was used to find CDR3 positions. For each individual, recombination models were inferred using an EM algorithm with the repgenHMM and IGoR tools. The tcR package in R was used for shared clonotype analysis, with sharing normalized by the product of cloneset sizes. Out-of-frame nonproductive sequences were analyzed to study raw recombination free of thymic and clonal selection effects. The public reads were quality trimmed at Q25 with fastp and then assembled into clones with MiXCR by TCRdb, keeping productive beta chains. Under each unique CDR3 protein, matching rows form one entry showing the most common genes and DNA. These V and J calls are TCRdb output, not the study's own analysis. The sample profile shows roughly 250,000 distinct CDR3 sequences; around an eighth of them were found once. The top ten clonotypes cover around 8.9% of the sample.

What the authors observed across the whole study: Because the same donors could not be followed over many years, conclusions were based on cross-sectional statistical analysis. Compared with coincidental sharing between unrelated individuals, out-of-frame TCR alpha sequences shared between twins showed an excess of sequences with low generation probability. Invariant T cells such as MAIT and iNKT could partly confound zero-insertion analyses, though diverse VJ usage argued against this for most clonotypes. Excess twin sharing in beta out-of-frame sequences was weaker because fewer shared sequences lowered the signal-to-noise ratio. Fewer insertions were carried by abundant cord blood beta clonotypes, a similar but weaker trend appeared in young adult naive repertoires, and no such trend appeared in memory repertoires. In monozygotic twins, recombination models systematically underestimated out-of-frame TCR alpha sharing, but the models matched the sharing seen between unrelated individuals.

Every donor in the study was a healthy Caucasian. Miltenyi CD45RO+ enrichment and human naive T-cell isolation kits were used to isolate memory (CD45RO+) and naive T cells from PBMC. The germline V gene encodes CDR1 DFQATT and CDR2 SNEGSKA (reference sequence). The CDR3 spans 17 residues, from the cysteine through the phenylalanine. Only CDR3 DNA remains: 51 bases, in frame from the first base. V is shortened by 3 bases, J by 1 base, and the region joining them spans 21 bases. In this sample, this clonotype turned up many times. It lacks a known antigen. The sample holds no much larger clone one base away, and base qualities are not on file.

The clonotype originates from a woman in her late teens or twenties in good health. The sample comprised memory (CD45RO+) T cells sorted from blood. The cell subset or site tag for this specimen amounts to: CD45RO+ enriched T cells. This receptor chain uses TRBV20-1 and TRBJ2-5, and the D gene may be TRBD2, 6 bases matching. The CDR3 loop reads CSASSPLPLALQETQYF. The nucleotide sequence is TGCAGTGCTAGTTCCCCCTTGCCACTAGCCCTCCAAGAGACCCAGTACTTC.